A single sample is the source of the 19 T cell receptor beta chains below, sequenced in a study of T cell responses to AZD1222 COVID-19 vaccine. Clones were read by immunoSEQ multiplex PCR, and TCRdb kept only the in-frame ones, dropping some. The table has roughly 45,000 clones, approximately 88% seen once; the top ten hold about a sixth. The material sequenced was peripheral blood, taken 28 days after the second AZD1222 dose. The receptor source for this set is an adult who received the AZD1222 COVID-19 vaccine.

The J gene is TRBJ1-5, the V gene TRBV6-5; D remains ambiguous. The ends were cut back, 7 bases at V and 5 bases at J, with 9 bases in the middle. The CDR3 loop spans 12 amino acids. Germline V CDR1 and CDR2: MNHEY, SVGAGI. CDR3 DNA sequence: TGTGCCAGCACCTCGGCGGATCAGCCCCAGCATTTT. The encoded protein is CASTSADQPQHF.

CDR3 nucleotides: TGTGCCAGCAGTCCCCCTTCGAGCGCTGAAGCTTTCTTT. Translation gives CASSPPSSAEAFF. The chain links TRBV12-3 or TRBV12-4 to TRBJ1-1; D is unclear. Trimming removed 5 bases at V and 6 bases at J, with 13 bases between. The CDR3 totals 13 residues.

The rearrangement joins TRBV5-1 to TRBJ2-1; 8 bases agree with TRBD1. Germline CDR1 and CDR2: SGHRS and YFSETQ. V dropped 7 bases and J dropped 7; count of bases not matched to a gene: 10. The CDR3 extends over 14 amino acids. The CDR3 protein is CASGERRGRNEQFF. DNA for the CDR3: TGCGCCAGCGGCGAACGCAGGGGGCGGAATGAGCAGTTCTTC.

V gene TRBV3-1 (or the pseudogene TRBV3-2) combines with J gene TRBJ2-3; D is undetermined. Deletions cut 4 bases from V and 1 base from J, with 3 bases between. Germline CDR1 LGHDT, CDR2 YNNKEL (reference sequence). The length of the CDR3 is 12 residues. CDR3 loop: CASSPRTDTQYF. DNA of the CDR3: TGTGCCAGCAGCCCCCGCACAGATACGCAGTATTTT.

V is TRBV6-5 and J is TRBJ2-2; 11 nucleotides agree with TRBD1. Unmatched junction bases numbered 6, after V lost 3 bases and J lost 6 bases. CDR1 MNHEY and CDR2 SVGAGI come from the germline V gene. CDR3 length: 16 residues. Here the CDR3 reads CASSYGWTGGPGELFF. CDR3 in DNA: TGTGCCAGCAGTTATGGATGGACAGGGGGCCCCGGGGAGCTGTTTTTT.

The V call is TRBV28, the J call TRBJ1-4; 7 nucleotides line up with TRBD1. Germline lookup yields CDR1 MDHEN and CDR2 SYDVKM. The CDR3 runs to 14 residues. Trimming took 6 bases from V and 8 from J; bases not matched to a gene: 9. CDR3: CASSRRQGGEKLFF. CDR3 in DNA: TGTGCCAGCAGCCGCAGACAGGGAGGGGAAAAACTGTTTTTT.

This chain links TRBV19 with TRBJ1-1; D is possibly TRBD1 (5 bases). Trimming shortened V by 0 bases and J by 8 bases, and 16 bases separated the two germline ends. The germline V gene has CDR1 LNHDA and CDR2 SQIVND (reference sequence). The CDR3 runs to 15 residues. This CDR3 is CASSIDFPGRIEAFF. In DNA, the CDR3 is TGTGCCAGTAGTATAGATTTCCCGGGACGTATAGAAGCTTTCTTT.

This clone was picked up one time. This rearrangement joins TRBV7-2 to TRBJ2-3; D is undetermined. The V gene's germline CDR1 is SGHTA and CDR2 FQGNSA. Trimming removed 3 bases from V and 5 bases from J, with 6 bases in between. The CDR3 spans 12 residues. CDR3 protein: CASSLTQDTQYF. Here the CDR3 DNA reads TGTGCCAGCAGCTTGACTCAAGATACGCAGTATTTT.

The V call is TRBV14, the J call TRBJ1-1; 10 positions agree with TRBD1. The CDR3 covers 16 residues. Trimming removed 3 bases from V and 8 bases from J; junction bases left unmatched: 12. Germline lookup yields CDR1 SGHDN and CDR2 FVKESK. This CDR3 reads CASSHPAGTGESEAFF. The CDR3 bases are TGTGCCAGCAGCCACCCAGCGGGGACAGGGGAATCCGAAGCTTTCTTT.

The table lists this clone with a few counts. The chain combines TRBV6-5 with TRBJ1-5; D not certain. Per germline, CDR1 MNHEY and CDR2 SVGAGI. CDR3 length: 12 amino acids. The V end was cut by 0 bases, the J end by 7 bases, with 4 bases between. In DNA, the CDR3 is TGTGCCAGCAGTTACTCTGGCCAGCCCCAGCATTTT. Translating gives CASSYSGQPQHF.

This chain links TRBV11-1 with TRBJ2-7, with 7 bases lining up with TRBD1. Germline loops: CDR1 SGHAT, CDR2 FQDESV (reference sequence). V lost 2 bases and J lost 2; bases outside the gene matches: 6. The CDR3 runs to 15 residues. CDR3 nucleotide sequence: TGTGCCAGCAGCTTATACGGGACAGACACCTACGAGCAGTACTTC. Residues: CASSLYGTDTYEQYF.

The rearrangement joins TRBV11-3 to TRBJ2-3; D not certain. CDR3 length: 13 residues. Per germline, CDR1 SGHNT and CDR2 YENEEA. V was cut by 2 bases and J by 2 bases, with 5 bases left in between. CDR3 bases: TGTGCCAGCAGCTTACGGGTCACAGATACGCAGTATTTT. Translation gives CASSLRVTDTQYF.

V and J are TRBV5-1 and TRBJ2-1; unclear D gene. Germline CDR1 reads SGHRS; CDR2 reads YFSETQ. This CDR3 contains 15 residues. Trimming cost V 0 bases and J 7 bases, with 14 bases left between them. CDR3 protein: CASSLAPNLVNEQFF. The CDR3 nucleotides read TGCGCCAGCAGCTTGGCCCCCAATCTAGTAAATGAGCAGTTCTTC.

This clone was found a few times. The chain uses TRBV18 and TRBJ1-2; no firm D call. V lost 3 bases and J 8 bases, leaving 10 bases between the germline ends. CDR3 size: 12 residues. Germline V lookup: CDR1 KGHSH, CDR2 LQKENI. The CDR3 protein is CASSPSGYGYTF. CDR3 nucleotides: TGTGCCAGCTCACCCTCCGGTTACGGCTACACCTTC. Full variable domain (missing parts from reference TRBV18 and TRBJ1-2): NAGVMQNPRHLVRRRGQEARLRCSPMKGHSHVYWYRQLPEEGLKFMVYLQKENIIDESGMPKERFSAEFPKEGPSILRIQQVVRGDSAAYFCASSPSGYGYTFGSGTRLTVV.

The chain uses TRBV6-5 and TRBJ2-3, with D perhaps TRBD1 (6 bases). V lost 5 bases to trimming and J lost 11 bases, with 14 bases between them. Germline V gene data show CDR1 as MNHEY and CDR2 as SVGAGI. The length of the CDR3 is 12 residues. The CDR3 region is CASSPYGTQQYF. In DNA, the CDR3 is TGTGCCAGCAGTCCCTACGGGACACAGCAGTATTTT.

V usage is TRBV5-1 and J usage is TRBJ1-1; D ambiguous. The CDR3 is 15 residues long. CDR1 is SGHRS, CDR2 YFSETQ, per germline. Between the trimmed V and J ends, which lost 0 bases and 4 bases, there was a span of 13 bases. This CDR3 is CASSLDSSRGTEAFF. The DNA for the CDR3 is TGCGCCAGCAGCTTGGACTCGAGTCGGGGCACTGAAGCTTTCTTT.

The chain carries TRBV19 and TRBJ1-5, with a tentative D call TRBD1 (5 bases). The CDR3 is made up of 14 amino acids. The V and J ends lost 5 bases and 6 bases respectively, with 14 bases between them. CDR1 LNHDA and CDR2 SQIVND come from the germline V gene (reference sequence). The CDR3 protein is CASSQGQGSQPQHF. As DNA, the CDR3 is TGTGCCAGTAGTCAAGGGCAGGGCTCTCAGCCCCAGCATTTT.

The chain is built from TRBV3-1 (or the pseudogene TRBV3-2) and TRBJ2-3, with 11 bases that match TRBD2. The CDR3 extends over 16 amino acids. Germline lookup yields CDR1 LGHDT and CDR2 YNNKEL (reference sequence). The V gene end was trimmed by 2 bases and the J gene end by 2 bases; junction bases not matched to a gene: 3. CDR3 coding DNA: TGTGCCAGCAGCCAAACTAGCGGGAGCCCCACAGATACGCAGTATTTT. This gives the protein CASSQTSGSPTDTQYF.

The J gene is TRBJ2-1, the V gene TRBV3-1 (or the pseudogene TRBV3-2), with unresolved D. The V end was cut by 1 base, the J end by 8 bases, with 6 bases between. Germline CDR1 is LGHDT and CDR2 is YNNKEL (reference sequence). The CDR3 runs to 12 residues. In nucleotides, the CDR3 is TGTGCCAGCAGCCAAGGACTCCATGAGCAGTTCTTC. It yields the protein CASSQGLHEQFF.